This T cell receptor (beta chain) appears in the sequencing data of a study of T cell repertoires in cytomegalovirus infection. Study-level background: Both CMV infection and a matching HLA type were indicated by public TCR beta signatures. Notes on the study in general: Of the TCR beta families, the public ones yielded a cumulative frequency that identified carriers of CMV plus the relevant HLA. CMV-specific TCR beta clonotypes restricted by HLA-C dominated the ex vivo response.

TCRdb used MiXCR to reprocess the reads, holding one entry per CDR3 protein. The data hold around 250,000 distinct CDR3 sequences, with over 15% observed a single time. About this clonotype: Its specificity is unknown.

The origin of this receptor is a human donor in good health (CMV status not recorded). Some clones in this sample may be carry-over from other donors' samples. The specimen was CD8+ T cells from PBMCs.

In DNA, the CDR3 is TGTGCCAGCAGCTTAGGAAGGGAGTGGGACACTGAAGCTTTCTTT. This encodes CASSLGREWDTEAFF. The rearrangement uses TRBV7-6 and TRBJ1-1; no clear D gene. V lost 1 base and J lost 3, with 12 bases in between. CDR3 length: 15 residues. Germline V gene sequence: CDR1 SGHVS, CDR2 FNYEAQ.